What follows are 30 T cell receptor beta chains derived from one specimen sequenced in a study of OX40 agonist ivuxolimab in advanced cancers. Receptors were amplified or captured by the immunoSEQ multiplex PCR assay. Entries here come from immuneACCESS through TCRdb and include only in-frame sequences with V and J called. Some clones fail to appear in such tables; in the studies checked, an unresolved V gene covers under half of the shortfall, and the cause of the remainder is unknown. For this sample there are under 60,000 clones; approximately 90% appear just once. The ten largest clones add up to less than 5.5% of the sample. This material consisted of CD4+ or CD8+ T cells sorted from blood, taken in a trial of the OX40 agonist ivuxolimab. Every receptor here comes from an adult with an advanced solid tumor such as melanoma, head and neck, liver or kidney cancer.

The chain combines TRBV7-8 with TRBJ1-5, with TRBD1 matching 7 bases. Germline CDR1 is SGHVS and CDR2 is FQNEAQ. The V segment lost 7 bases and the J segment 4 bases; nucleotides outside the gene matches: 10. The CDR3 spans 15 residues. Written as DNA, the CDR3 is TGTGCCAGCACAAGATCGGACAGGATGAATCAGCCCCAGCATTTT. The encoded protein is CASTRSDRMNQPQHF.

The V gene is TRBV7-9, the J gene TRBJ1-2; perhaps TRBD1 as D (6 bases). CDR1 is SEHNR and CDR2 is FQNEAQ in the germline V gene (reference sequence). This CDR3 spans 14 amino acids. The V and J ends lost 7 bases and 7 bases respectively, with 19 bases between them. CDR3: CASTFEGGAFGYTF. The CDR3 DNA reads TGTGCCAGCACCTTCGAAGGGGGGGCTTTTGGCTACACCTTC.

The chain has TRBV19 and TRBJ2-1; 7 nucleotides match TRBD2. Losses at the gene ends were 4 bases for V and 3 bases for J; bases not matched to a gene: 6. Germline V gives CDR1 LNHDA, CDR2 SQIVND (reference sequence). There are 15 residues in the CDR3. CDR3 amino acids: CASSSLAVNYNEQFF. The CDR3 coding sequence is TGTGCCAGTAGTAGCCTAGCGGTTAACTACAATGAGCAGTTCTTC.

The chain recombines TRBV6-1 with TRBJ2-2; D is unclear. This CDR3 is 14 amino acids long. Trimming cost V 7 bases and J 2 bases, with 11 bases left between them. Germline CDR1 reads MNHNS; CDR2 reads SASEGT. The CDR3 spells CASKLRRNTGELFF. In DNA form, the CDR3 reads TGTGCCAGCAAGTTAAGACGAAACACCGGGGAGCTGTTTTTT.

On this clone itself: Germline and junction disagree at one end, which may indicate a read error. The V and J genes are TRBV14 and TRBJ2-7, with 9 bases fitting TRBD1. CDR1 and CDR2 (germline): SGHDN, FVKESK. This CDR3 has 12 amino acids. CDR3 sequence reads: CASSPASGQGRF. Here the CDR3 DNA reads TGTGCCAGCAGCCCCGCTTCGGGACAGGGACGTTTC.

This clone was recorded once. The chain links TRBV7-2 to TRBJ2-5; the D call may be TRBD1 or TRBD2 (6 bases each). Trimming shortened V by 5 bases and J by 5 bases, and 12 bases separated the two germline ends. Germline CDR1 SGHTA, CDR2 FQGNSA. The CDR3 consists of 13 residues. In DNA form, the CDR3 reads TGTGCCAGCAGCCCGGGGGCAGGGGAGACCCAGTACTTC. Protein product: CASSPGAGETQYF.

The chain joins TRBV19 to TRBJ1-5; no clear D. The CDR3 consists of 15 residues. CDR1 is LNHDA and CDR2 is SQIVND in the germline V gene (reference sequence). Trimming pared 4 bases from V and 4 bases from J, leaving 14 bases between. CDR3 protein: CASSSAETENQPQHF. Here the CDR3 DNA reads TGTGCCAGTAGTAGCGCGGAGACCGAGAATCAGCCCCAGCATTTT.

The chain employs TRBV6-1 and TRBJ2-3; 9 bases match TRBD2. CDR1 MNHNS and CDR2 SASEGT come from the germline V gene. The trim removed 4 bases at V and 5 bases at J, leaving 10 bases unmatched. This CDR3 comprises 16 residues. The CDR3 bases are TGTGCCAGCAGTGCCACTAGCGGGCCTGGGGTAGATACGCAGTATTTT. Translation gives CASSATSGPGVDTQYF.

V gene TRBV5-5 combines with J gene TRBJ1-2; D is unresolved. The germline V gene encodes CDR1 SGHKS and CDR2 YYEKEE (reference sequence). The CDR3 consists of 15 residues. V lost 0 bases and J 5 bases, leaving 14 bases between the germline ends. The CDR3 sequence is CASSLGRGSQYGYTF. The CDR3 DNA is TGTGCCAGCAGCTTGGGGCGCGGGAGTCAATATGGCTACACCTTC.

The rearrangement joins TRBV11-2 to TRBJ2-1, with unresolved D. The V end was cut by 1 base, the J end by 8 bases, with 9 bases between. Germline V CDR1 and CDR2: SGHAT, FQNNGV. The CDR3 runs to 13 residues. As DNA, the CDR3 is TGTGCCAGCAGCTTAGGCAGGCGCGATGAGCAGTTCTTC. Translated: CASSLGRRDEQFF.

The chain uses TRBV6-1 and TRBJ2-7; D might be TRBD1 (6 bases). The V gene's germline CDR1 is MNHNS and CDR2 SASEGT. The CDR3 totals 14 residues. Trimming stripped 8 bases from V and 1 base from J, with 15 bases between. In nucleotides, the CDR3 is TGTGCCAGCTTGCTCTTGCAGGGGTCCTACGAGCAGTACTTC. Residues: CASLLLQGSYEQYF.

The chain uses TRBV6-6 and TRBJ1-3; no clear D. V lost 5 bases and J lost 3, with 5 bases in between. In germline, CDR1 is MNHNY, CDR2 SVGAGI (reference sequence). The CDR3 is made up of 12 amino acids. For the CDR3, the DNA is TGTGCCAGCAGTGATTTTGGAAACACCATATATTTT. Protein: CASSDFGNTIYF.

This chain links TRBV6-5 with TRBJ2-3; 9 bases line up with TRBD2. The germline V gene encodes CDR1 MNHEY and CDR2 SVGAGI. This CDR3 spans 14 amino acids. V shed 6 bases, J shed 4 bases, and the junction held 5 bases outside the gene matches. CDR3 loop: CASRRTSAPDTQYF. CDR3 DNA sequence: TGTGCCAGCAGAAGGACTAGCGCCCCAGATACGCAGTATTTT.

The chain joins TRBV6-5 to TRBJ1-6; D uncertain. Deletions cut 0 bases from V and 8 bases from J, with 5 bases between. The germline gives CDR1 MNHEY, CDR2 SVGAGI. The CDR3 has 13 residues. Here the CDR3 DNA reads TGTGCCAGCAGTTACTCGGGCGATTCACCCCTCCACTTT. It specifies CASSYSGDSPLHF.

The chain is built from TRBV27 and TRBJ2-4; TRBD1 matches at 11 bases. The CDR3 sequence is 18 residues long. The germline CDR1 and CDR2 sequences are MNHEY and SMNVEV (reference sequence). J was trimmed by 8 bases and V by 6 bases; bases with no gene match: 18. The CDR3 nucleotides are TGTGCCAGCAGCCCGTTTAATCCGGGACAGGGGGGGGGATACATTCAGTACTTC. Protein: CASSPFNPGQGGGYIQYF.

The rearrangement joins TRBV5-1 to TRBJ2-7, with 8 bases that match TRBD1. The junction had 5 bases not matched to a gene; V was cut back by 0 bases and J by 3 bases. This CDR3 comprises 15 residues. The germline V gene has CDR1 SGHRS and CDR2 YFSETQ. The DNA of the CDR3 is TGCGCCAGCAGCTTGGGAGGGACAGGTTTCTACGAGCAGTACTTC. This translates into CASSLGGTGFYEQYF.

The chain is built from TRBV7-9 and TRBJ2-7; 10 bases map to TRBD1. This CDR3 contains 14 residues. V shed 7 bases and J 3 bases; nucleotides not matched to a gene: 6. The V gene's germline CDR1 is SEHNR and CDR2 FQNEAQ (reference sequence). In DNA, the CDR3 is TGTGCCAGCACTCCGGGACAGGGGTTCTACGAGCAGTACTTC. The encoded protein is CASTPGQGFYEQYF.

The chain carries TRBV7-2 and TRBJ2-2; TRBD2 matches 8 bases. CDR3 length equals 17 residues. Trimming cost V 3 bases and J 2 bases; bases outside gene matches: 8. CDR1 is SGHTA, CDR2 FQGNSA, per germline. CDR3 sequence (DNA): TGTGCCAGCAGCTTTCTAGCGGGTGTACTAAACACCGGGGAGCTGTTTTTT. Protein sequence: CASSFLAGVLNTGELFF. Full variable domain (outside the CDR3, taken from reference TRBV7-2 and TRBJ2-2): GAGVSQSPSNKVTEKGKDVELRCDPISGHTALYWYRQSLGQGLEFLIYFQGNSAPDKSGLPSDRFSAERTGGSVSTLTIQRTQQEDSAVYLCASSFLAGVLNTGELFFGEGSRLTVL.

CDR3 residues: CASSHSGLTIDTQYF. The CDR3, as DNA: TGCGCCAGCAGTCATTCGGGATTGACGATAGATACGCAGTATTTT. The chain couples TRBV23-1 to TRBJ2-3; possible D gene TRBD2, 5 bases. TRBV23-1 is an ORF, with its function uncertain. This CDR3 has 15 amino acids. V shed 3 bases and J shed 5 bases, with 15 bases lying between them.

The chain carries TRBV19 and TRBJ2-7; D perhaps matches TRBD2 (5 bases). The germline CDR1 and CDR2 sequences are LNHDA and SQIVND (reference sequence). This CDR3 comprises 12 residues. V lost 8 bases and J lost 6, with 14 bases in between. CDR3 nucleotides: TGTGCCAGTCGGGGATCCCTAGGCGAGCAGTACTTC. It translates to CASRGSLGEQYF.

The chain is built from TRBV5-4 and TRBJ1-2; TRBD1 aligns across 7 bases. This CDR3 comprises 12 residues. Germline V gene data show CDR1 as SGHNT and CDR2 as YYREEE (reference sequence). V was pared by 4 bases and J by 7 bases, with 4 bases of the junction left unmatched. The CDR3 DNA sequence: TGTGCCAGCAGCCCTAAGGGGGCTGGCTACACCTTC. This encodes CASSPKGAGYTF.

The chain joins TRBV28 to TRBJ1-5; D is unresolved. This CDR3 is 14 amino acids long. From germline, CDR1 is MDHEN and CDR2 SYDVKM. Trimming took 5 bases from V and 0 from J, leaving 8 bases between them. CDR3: CASSGVNSNQPQHF. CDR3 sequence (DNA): TGTGCCAGCAGTGGGGTAAATAGCAATCAGCCCCAGCATTTT.

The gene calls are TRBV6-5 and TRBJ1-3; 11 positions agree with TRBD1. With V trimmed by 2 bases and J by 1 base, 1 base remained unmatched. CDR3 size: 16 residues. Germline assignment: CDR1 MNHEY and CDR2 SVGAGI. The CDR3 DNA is TGTGCCAGCAGTTACGGACAGGGGGCTTCTGGAAACACCATATATTTT. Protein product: CASSYGQGASGNTIYF.

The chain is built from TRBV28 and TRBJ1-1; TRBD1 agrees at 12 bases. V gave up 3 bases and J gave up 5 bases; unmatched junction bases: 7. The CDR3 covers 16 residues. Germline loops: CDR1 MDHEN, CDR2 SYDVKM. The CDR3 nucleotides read TGTGCCAGCAGTTTTCGGGGACAGGGGGCATGGACTGAAGCTTTCTTT. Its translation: CASSFRGQGAWTEAFF.

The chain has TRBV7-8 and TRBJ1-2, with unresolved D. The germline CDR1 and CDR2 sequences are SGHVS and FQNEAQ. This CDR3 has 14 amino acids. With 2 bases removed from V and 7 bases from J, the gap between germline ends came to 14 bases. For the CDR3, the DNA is TGTGCCAGCAGCTTACCGGGCCACGAGGGTGGCTACACCTTC. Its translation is CASSLPGHEGGYTF.

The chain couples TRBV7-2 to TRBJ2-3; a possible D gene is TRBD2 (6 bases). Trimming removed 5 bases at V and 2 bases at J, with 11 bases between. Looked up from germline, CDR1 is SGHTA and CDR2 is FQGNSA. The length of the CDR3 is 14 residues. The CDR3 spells CASSLSGHTDTQYF. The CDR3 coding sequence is TGTGCCAGCAGCCTTAGCGGCCACACAGATACGCAGTATTTT.

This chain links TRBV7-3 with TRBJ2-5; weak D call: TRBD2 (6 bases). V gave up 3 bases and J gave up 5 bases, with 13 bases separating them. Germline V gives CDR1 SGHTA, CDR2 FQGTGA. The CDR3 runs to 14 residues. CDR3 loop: CASSFRGSGETQYF. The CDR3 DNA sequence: TGTGCCAGCAGCTTTCGGGGGAGCGGGGAGACCCAGTACTTC. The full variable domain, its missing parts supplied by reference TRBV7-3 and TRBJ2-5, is GAGVSQTPSNKVTEKGKYVELRCDPISGHTALYWYRQSLGQGPEFLIYFQGTGAADDSGLPNDRFFAVRPEGSVSTLKIQRTERGDSAVYLCASSFRGSGETQYFGPGTRLLVL.

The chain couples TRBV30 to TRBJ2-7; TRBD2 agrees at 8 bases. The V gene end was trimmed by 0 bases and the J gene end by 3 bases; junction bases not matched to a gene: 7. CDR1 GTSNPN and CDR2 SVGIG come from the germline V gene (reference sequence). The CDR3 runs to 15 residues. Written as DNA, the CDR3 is TGTGCCTGGAGTGTAGGAGCGGGAGCGTTCTACGAGCAGTACTTC. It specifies CAWSVGAGAFYEQYF.

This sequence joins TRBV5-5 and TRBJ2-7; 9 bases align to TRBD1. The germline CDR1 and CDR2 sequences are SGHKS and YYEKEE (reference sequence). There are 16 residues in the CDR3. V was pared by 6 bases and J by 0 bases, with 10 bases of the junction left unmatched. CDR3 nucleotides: TGTGCCAGCAACCCCGGGGGACAGGGTTACTCCTACGAGCAGTACTTC. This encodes CASNPGGQGYSYEQYF.

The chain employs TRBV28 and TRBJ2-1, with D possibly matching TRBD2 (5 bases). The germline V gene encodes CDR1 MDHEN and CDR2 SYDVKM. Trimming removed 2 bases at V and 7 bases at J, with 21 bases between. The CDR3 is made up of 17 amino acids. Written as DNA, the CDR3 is TGTGCCAGCAGTTTAGGTAATAGCCCCATACGAGGGAATGAGCAGTTCTTC. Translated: CASSLGNSPIRGNEQFF.